This T cell receptor beta chain was documented in a study of cytomegalovirus exposure and HLA in healthy donors. Study-level findings and limits: DRB1 showed the most TCR associations and HLA-C the fewest in a later analysis, as rates varied by HLA locus. Within an earlier analysis, most TCR beta V segments proved productive either about 87% or about 30% of the time.

Use of 60 Vbeta and 13 Jbeta primers characterized the PCR. The assay was immunoSEQ multiplex PCR, and TCRdb's table has in-frame clones only and misses some. The sample lists 150,000 to 200,000 clones; 75% to 90% were seen once. With V trimmed by 7 bases and J by 0 bases, 9 bases remained unmatched. Germline lookup yields CDR1 LNHDA and CDR2 SQIVND (reference sequence). There are 16 residues in the CDR3. Remarks on this clone: Its target is unknown.

The receptor was derived from a woman aged 45-59 years in good health and CMV-seropositive. The chain is built from TRBV19 and TRBJ2-1, with 7 positions matching TRBD1. The sample consisted of PBMCs. DNA for the CDR3: TGTGCCAGTAAACCTCGACAGGGCCGCTCCTACAATGAGCAGTTCTTC. Protein sequence: CASKPRQGRSYNEQFF.